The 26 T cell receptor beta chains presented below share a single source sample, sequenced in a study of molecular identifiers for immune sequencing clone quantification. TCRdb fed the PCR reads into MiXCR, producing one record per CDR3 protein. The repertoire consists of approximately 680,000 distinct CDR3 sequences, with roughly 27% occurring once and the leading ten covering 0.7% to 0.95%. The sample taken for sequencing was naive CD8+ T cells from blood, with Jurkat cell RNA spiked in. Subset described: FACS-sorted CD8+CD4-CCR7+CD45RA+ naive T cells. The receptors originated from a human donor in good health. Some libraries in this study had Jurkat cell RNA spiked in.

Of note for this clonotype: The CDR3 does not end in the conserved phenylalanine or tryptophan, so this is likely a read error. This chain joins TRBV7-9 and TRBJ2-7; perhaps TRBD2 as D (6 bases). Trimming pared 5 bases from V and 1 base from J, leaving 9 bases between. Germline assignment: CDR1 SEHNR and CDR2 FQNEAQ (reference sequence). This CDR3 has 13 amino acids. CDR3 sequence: CASSGGTSYEQYS. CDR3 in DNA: TGTGCCAGCAGCGGGGGGACTTCCTACGAGCAGTACTCC.

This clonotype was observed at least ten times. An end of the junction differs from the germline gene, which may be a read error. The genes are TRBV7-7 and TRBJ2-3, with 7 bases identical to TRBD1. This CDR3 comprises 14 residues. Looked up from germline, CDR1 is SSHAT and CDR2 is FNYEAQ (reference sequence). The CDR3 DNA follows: TGTGCTAGCAGCCACAGGGGACCCACAGATACGCAGTATTTT. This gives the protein CASSHRGPTDTQYF.

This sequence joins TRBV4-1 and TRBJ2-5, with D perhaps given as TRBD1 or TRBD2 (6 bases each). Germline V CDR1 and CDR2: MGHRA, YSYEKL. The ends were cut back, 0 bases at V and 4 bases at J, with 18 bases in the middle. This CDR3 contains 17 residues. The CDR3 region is CASSQETARGRGETQYF. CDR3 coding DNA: TGCGCCAGCAGCCAAGAAACGGCTCGGGGGCGGGGAGAGACCCAGTACTTC.

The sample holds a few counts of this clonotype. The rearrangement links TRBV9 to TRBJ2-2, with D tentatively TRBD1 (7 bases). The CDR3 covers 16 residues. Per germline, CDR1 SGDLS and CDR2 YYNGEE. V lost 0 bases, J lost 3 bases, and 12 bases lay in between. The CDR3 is CASSVAAGGYTGELFF. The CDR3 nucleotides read TGTGCCAGCAGCGTAGCGGCAGGGGGGTACACCGGGGAGCTGTTTTTT.

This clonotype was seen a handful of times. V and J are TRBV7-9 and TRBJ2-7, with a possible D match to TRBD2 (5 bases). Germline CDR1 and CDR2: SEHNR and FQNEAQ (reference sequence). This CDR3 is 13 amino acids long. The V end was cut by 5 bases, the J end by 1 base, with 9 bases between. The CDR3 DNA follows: TGTGCCAGCAGCGACGGGGTTTCCTACGAGCAGTACTTC. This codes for CASSDGVSYEQYF.

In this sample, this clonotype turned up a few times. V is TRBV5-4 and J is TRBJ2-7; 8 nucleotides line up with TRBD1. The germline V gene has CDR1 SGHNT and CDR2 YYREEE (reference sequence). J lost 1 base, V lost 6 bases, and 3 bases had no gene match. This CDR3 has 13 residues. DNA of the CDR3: TGTGCCAGCACGGACAGGGAATCCTACGAGCAGTACTTC. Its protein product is CASTDRESYEQYF.

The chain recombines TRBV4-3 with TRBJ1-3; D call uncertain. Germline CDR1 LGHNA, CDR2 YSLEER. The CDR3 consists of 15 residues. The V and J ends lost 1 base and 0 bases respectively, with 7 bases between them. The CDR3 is CASSQGTFSGNTIYF. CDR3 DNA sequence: TGCGCCAGCAGCCAAGGAACATTCTCTGGAAACACCATATATTTT.

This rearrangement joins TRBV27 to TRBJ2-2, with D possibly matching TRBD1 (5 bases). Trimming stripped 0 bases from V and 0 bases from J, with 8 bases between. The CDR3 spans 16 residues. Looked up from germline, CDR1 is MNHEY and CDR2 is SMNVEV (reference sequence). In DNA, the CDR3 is TGTGCCAGCAGTTTATCAGGGGCTGCGAACACCGGGGAGCTGTTTTTT. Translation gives CASSLSGAANTGELFF.

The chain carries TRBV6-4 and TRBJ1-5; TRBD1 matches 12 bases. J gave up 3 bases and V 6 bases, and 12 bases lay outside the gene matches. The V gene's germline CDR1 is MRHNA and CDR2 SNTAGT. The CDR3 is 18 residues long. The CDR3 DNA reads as TGTGCCAGCAGGGACCGGGACAGGGGGCTCGAGGACAATCAGCCCCAGCATTTT. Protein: CASRDRDRGLEDNQPQHF.

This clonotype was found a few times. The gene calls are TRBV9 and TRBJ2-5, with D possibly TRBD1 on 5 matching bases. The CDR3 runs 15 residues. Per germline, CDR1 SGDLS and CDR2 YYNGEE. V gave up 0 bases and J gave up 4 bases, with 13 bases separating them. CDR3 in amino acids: CASSVEGRVLETQYF. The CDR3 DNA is TGTGCCAGCAGCGTAGAGGGCAGGGTGCTAGAGACCCAGTACTTC.

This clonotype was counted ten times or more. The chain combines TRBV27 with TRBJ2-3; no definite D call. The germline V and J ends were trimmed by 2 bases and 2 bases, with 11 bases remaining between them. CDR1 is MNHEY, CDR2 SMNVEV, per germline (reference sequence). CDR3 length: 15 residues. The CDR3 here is CASSLLGLNTDTQYF. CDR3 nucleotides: TGTGCCAGCAGTTTACTGGGATTAAACACAGATACGCAGTATTTT.

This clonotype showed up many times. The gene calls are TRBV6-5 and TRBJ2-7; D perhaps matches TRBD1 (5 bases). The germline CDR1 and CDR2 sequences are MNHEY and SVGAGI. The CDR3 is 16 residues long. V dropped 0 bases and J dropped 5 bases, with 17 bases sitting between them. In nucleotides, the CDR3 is TGTGCCAGCAGTTACTCGTTCAGGGTGGCTGACGACGAGCAGTACTTC. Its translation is CASSYSFRVADDEQYF.

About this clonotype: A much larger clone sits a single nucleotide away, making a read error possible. The CDR3 protein is CTSSMPVGSGANVLTF. The CDR3 nucleotides are TGTACCAGTAGTATGCCGGTGGGCTCTGGGGCCAACGTCCTGACTTTC. The chain recombines TRBV19 with TRBJ2-6, with unresolved D. The CDR3 runs to 16 residues. CDR1 and CDR2 from the germline V gene are LNHDA and SQIVND (reference sequence).

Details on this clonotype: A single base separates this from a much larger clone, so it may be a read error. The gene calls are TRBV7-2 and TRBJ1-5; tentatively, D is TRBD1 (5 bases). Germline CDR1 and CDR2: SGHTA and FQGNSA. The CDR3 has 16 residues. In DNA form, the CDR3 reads TGTGCCAGCAGCATAGCCCGCGGGGGGGTCGGTCAGCCCCAGCATTTT. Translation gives CASSIARGGVGQPQHF.

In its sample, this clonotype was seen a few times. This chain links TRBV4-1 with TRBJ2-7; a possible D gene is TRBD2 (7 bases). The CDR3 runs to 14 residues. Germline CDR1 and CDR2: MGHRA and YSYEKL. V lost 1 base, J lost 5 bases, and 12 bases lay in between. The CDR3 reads CASSQGWGGHEQYF. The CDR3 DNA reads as TGCGCCAGCAGCCAAGGTTGGGGGGGCCACGAGCAGTACTTC.

For the CDR3, the DNA is TGTGCCAGTAGTATAGTTGGGGACGGGCCCTACGAGCAGTACTTC. Encoded protein: CASSIVGDGPYEQYF. This sequence joins TRBV19 and TRBJ2-7; D may be TRBD1 or TRBD2 (5 bases each). The germline gives CDR1 LNHDA, CDR2 SQIVND (reference sequence). V was shortened by 1 base and J by 2 bases, with 12 bases between the two germline ends. This CDR3 spans 15 amino acids.

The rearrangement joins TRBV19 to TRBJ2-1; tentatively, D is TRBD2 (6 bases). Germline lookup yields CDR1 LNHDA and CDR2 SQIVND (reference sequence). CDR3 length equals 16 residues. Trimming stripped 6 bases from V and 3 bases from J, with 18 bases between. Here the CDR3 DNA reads TGTGCCAGTAGCCCCCTCGTCGGGGGACTCTACAATGAGCAGTTCTTC. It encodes CASSPLVGGLYNEQFF.

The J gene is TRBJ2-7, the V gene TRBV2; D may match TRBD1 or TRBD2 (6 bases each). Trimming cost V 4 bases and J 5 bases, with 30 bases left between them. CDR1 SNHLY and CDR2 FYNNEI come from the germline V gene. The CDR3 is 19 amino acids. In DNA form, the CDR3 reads TGTGCCAGCAGTGGGGTTGGCTGGGGACTCCAAGGGGGGAAGGACGAGCAGTACTTC. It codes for CASSGVGWGLQGGKDEQYF.

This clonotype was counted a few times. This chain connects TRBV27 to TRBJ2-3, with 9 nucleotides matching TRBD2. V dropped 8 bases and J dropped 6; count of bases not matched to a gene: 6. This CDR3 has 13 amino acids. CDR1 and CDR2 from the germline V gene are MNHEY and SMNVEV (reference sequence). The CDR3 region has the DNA TGTGCCAGCGGGAGCGGGAGGAGGGATACGCAGTATTTT. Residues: CASGSGRRDTQYF.

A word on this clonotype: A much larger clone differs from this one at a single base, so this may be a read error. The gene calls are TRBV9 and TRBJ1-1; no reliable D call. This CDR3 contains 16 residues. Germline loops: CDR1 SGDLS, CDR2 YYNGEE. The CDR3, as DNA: TGTGCCAGCAGCGTAGACAGAGATACTATGAACACTGAAGCTTCCTTT. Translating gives CASSVDRDTMNTEASF.

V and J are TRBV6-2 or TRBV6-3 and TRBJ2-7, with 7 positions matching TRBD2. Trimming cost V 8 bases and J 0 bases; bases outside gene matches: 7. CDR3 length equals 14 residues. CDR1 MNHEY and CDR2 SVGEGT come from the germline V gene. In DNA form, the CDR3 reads TGTGCCAGCCACCCCGGGACTACCTCCTACGAGCAGTACTTC. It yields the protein CASHPGTTSYEQYF.

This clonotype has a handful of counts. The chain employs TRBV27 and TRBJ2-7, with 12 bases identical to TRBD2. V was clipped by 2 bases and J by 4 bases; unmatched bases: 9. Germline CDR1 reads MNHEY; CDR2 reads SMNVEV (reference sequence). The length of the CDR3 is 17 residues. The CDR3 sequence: CASSLVRPTSGGYEQYF. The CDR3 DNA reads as TGTGCCAGCAGTTTAGTACGCCCGACTAGCGGGGGATACGAGCAGTACTTC.

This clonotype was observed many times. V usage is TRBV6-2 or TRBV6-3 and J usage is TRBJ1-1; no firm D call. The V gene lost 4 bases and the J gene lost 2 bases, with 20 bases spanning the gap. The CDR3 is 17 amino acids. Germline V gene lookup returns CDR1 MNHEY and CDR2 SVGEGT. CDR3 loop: CASSSFSTGRTNTEAFF. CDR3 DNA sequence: TGTGCCAGCAGTTCTTTCTCGACCGGACGGACCAACACTGAAGCTTTCTTT.

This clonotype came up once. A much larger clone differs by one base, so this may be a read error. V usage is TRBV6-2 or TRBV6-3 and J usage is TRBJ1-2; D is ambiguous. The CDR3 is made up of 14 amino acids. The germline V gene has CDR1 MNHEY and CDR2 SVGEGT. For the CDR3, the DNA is TGTGCCAGCAGTTACAGAGAGGGCATCTATGGCTACGCCTTC. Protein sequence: CASSYREGIYGYAF.

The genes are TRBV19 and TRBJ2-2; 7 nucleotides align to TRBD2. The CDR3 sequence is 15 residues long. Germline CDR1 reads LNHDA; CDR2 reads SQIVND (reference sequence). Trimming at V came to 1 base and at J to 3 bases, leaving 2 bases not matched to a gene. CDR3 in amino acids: CASSIGTSYTGELFF. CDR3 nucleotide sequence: TGTGCCAGTAGTATAGGGACTAGTTACACCGGGGAGCTGTTTTTT.

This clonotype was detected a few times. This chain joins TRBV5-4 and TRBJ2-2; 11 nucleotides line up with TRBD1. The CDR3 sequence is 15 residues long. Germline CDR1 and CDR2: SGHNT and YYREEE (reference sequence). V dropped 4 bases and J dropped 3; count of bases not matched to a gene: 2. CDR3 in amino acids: CASSGQGAYTGELFF. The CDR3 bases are TGTGCCAGCAGCGGACAGGGGGCTTACACCGGGGAGCTGTTTTTT.